This T cell receptor beta chain was documented in a study of blood T cell repertoires in COVID-19 (dated by TCRdb to about 2020). With regard to the full study: Samples covering the acute and convalescent phases of COVID-19 were provided by collaborators in the United States, Italy and Spain. The repertoires were released in a freely available public database intended as a resource for research on the immune response to SARS-CoV-2. The dataset comprised deeply sampled blood TCRbeta repertoires from subjects exposed to, actively infected with, or recovered from COVID-19. Where available, HLA class I and class II types were obtained from metadata supplied by the sample provider rather than from assay-based typing. A de-identified subject ID, COVID-19 status, age in years and sex were almost always included in the sample metadata. The samples were drawn from two sources: the first 160 participants of the ongoing ImmuneRACE study, and approximately 1,300 subjects contributed by 6 global collaborators. The material from the prospective study consisted of cDNA or gDNA derived from T cells, B-cell-depleted T cells, or PBMCs.

About this clone: Its antigen remains unidentified. No base quality information exists; no much larger clone differs at one position.

The paper's findings and limits, for the study overall: How much clinical and demographic metadata was included differed by source and by participant, and the metadata was provided uncurated.

The immunoSEQ Assay, a bias-controlled multiplex PCR, was used to amplify TCRbeta CDR3 regions from genomic DNA. In the source study's methods: The number of nucleated cells in each sample was estimated by amplification of reference gene primers within the assay. Sequence reads were collapsed and filtered to measure the absolute abundance of every unique TCRbeta CDR3 rearrangement. For each sample, productive Simpson clonality was calculated by taking the square root of Simpson's diversity index across productive rearrangements. The source is immuneACCESS, and TCRdb retained only in-frame sequences with V and J called. Part of the clones is not carried over; for the studies checked, unresolved V genes explain less than half of this, and the remainder is unexplained. D and trimming were read from the DNA, whereas the V and J calls and clone size are those reported in that table. The sample table lists about 280,000 clones, roughly nine tenths of them with a count of one. 0.94% of the sample goes to the ten largest clones.

A second Seattle source provided samples from volunteer blood donors who had recovered from COVID-19. Each collaborating institution followed its own protocols to collect whole blood in K2EDTA tubes. For TCRbeta analysis, collaborator samples were shipped as frozen whole blood, as isolated PBMCs, or as DNA extracted from either sample type. The germline V gene (reference sequence) provides CDR1 GTSNPN and CDR2 SVGIG. The CDR3, from cysteine to phenylalanine, totals 14 residues. Here the CDR3 DNA is all that survives: 42 bases in frame from base 1. V gives up 2 bases and J gives up 0 bases, and the segment between their germline ends measures 11 bases.

The sample taken for sequencing was peripheral blood. The TCR comes from a middle-aged woman who had recovered from COVID-19. The chain was built from TRBV30 and TRBJ2-7; the D gene identity is not certain. The nucleotide sequence is TGTGCCTGGAGTCCCTCCTACCACTCCTACGAGCAGTACTTC. Its translation reads: CAWSPSYHSYEQYF.